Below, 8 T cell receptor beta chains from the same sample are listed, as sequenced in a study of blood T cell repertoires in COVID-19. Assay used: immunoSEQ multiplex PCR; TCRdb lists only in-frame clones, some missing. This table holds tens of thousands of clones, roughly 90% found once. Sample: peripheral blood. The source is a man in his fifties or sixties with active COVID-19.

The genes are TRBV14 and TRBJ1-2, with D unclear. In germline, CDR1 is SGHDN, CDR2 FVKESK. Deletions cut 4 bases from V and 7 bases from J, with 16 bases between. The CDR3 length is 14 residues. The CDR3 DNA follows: TGTGCCAGCAGCCCAGAGAGGAAGATAGGTGGCTACACCTTC. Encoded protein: CASSPERKIGGYTF.

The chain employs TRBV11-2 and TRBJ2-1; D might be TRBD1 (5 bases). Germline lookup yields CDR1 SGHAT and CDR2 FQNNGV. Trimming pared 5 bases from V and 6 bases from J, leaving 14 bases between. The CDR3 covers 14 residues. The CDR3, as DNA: TGTGCCAGCAGCCCCCAAGGGGCTTTCAATGAGCAGTTCTTC. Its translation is CASSPQGAFNEQFF. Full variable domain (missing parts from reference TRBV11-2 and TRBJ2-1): EAGVAQSPRYKIIEKRQSVAFWCNPISGHATLYWYQQILGQGPKLLIQFQNNGVVDDSQLPKDRFSAERLKGVDSTLKIQPAKLEDSAVYLCASSPQGAFNEQFFGPGTRLTVL.

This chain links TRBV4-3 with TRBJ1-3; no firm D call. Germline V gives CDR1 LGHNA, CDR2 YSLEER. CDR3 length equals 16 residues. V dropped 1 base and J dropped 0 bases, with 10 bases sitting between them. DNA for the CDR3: TGCGCCAGCAGCCAAGTAGTTCGTAGCTCTGGAAACACCATATATTTT. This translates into CASSQVVRSSGNTIYF.

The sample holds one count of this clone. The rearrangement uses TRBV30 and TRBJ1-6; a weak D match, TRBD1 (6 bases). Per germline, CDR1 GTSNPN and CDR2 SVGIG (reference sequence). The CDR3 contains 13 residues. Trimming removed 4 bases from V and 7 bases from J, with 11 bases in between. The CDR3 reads CAWNPGQNSPLHF. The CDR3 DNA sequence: TGTGCCTGGAACCCGGGACAAAATTCACCCCTCCACTTT.

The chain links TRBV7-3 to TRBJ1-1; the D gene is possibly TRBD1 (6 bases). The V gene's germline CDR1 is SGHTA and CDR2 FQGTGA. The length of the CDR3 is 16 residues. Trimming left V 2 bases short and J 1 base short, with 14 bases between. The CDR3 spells CASSLEGGAPNTEAFF. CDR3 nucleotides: TGTGCCAGCAGCTTAGAGGGGGGGGCCCCGAACACTGAAGCTTTCTTT.

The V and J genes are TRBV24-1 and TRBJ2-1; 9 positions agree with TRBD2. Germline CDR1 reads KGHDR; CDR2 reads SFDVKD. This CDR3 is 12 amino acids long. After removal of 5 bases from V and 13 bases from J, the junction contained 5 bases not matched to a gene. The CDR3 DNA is TGTGCCACCAGTGTTCCTAGCGGGATTCAGTTCTTC. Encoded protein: CATSVPSGIQFF.

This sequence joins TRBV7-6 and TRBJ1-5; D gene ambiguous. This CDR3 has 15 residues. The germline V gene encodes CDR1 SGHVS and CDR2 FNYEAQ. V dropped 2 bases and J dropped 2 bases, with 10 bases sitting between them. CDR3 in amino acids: CASSLMEGGNQPQHF. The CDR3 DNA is TGTGCCAGCAGCTTAATGGAGGGTGGCAATCAGCCCCAGCATTTT.

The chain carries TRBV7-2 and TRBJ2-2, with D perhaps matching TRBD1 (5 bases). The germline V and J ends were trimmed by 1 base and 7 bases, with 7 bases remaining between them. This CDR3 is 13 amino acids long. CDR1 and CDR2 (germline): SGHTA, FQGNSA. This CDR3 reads CASSLGGHGELFF. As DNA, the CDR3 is TGTGCCAGCAGCTTAGGTGGACACGGGGAGCTGTTTTTT.